This record covers a single T cell receptor beta chain. The sample is drawn from a study of regulatory T cells in long-lasting Graves disease. Both iRepertoire HTBI primers and Arm-PCR of CDR3 regions were used to build the TCR beta libraries. TCRdb analysed the multiplex PCR reads with MiXCR anew, one entry per CDR3 protein. The table has 650,000 to 700,000 distinct CDR3 sequences, 30% seen once. Documented time point: persistent/refractory GD, antithyroid drugs over 5 years with positive TRAb. RNA isolated from PBMCs was used to make the TCR library. This receptor was taken from a female donor with Graves disease. Material: peripheral blood mononuclear cells (PBMCs), obtained when the disease was refractory, from a patient treated with antithyroid drugs.

CDR3 in DNA: TGTGCCATCAGTGATTTAAGGGGGGAGATGTATGGCTACACCTTC. It yields the protein CAISDLRGEMYGYTF. The chain links TRBV10-3 to TRBJ1-2, with D tentatively TRBD1 (6 bases). Germline loops: CDR1 ENHRY, CDR2 SYGVKD. The CDR3 length is 15 residues. V was pared by 3 bases and J by 5 bases, with 16 bases between.